This T cell receptor (beta chain) was retrieved from a study of T-cell reconstitution after alpha-beta-depleted transplantation in children. V lost 5 bases, J lost 0 bases, and 6 bases stayed unmatched. This CDR3 is built from 14 residues. CDR1 SQVTM and CDR2 ANQGSEA come from the germline V gene. This clonotype has only a few counts. A library of TCRbeta sequences, prepared with unique molecular identifiers, was generated. TCRdb itself ran the PCR reads through MiXCR, one entry per CDR3 protein. The table records about 420,000 distinct CDR3 sequences, 11% of them present only once. This TCR derives from a human donor who donated a stem cell graft to a child with acute myeloid leukemia. Sequenced here: PBMCs from the stem cell graft donor, sampled from the stem cell graft. The chain has TRBV29-1 and TRBJ2-5; TRBD2 matches at 7 bases. Here the CDR3 reads CSVIHGGYQETQYF. CDR3 DNA sequence: TGCAGCGTTATTCACGGGGGGTACCAAGAGACCCAGTACTTC.